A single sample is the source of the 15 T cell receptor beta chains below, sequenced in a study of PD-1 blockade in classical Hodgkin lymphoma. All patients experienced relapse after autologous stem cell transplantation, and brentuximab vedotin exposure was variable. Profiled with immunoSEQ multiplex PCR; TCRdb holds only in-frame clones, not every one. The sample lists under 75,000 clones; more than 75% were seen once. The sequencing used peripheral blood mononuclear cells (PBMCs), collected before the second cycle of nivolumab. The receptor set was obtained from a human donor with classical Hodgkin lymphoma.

As DNA, the CDR3 is TGTGCCAGCAGTCTCCAAGGACTAGCGGGGGGAGGCACAGATACGCAGTATTTT. Translation: CASSLQGLAGGGTDTQYF. V usage is TRBV28 and J usage is TRBJ2-3; TRBD2 aligns across 14 bases. V trimming: 5 bases; J trimming: 1 base; junction bases outside the gene matches: 8. CDR3 length: 18 residues. Germline lookup yields CDR1 MDHEN and CDR2 SYDVKM.

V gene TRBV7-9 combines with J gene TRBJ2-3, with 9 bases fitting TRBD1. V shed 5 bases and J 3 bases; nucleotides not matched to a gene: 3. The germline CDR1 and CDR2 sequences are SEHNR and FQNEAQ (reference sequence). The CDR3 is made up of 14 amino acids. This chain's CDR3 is CASSPGQGTDTQYF. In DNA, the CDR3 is TGTGCCAGCAGCCCAGGACAGGGGACAGATACGCAGTATTTT.

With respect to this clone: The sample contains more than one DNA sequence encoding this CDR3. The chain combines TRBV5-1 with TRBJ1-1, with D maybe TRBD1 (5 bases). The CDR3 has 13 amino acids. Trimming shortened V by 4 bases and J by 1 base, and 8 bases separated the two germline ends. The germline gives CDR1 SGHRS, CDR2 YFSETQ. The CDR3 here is CASSPTANTEAFF. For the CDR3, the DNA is TGCGCCAGCAGCCCGACAGCGAACACTGAAGCTTTCTTT. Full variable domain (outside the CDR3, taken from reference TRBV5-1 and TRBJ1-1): KAGVTQTPRYLIKTRGQQVTLSCSPISGHRSVSWYQQTPGQGLQFLFEYFSETQRNKGNFPGRFSGRQFSNSRSEMNVSTLELGDSALYLCASSPTANTEAFFGQGTRLTVV.

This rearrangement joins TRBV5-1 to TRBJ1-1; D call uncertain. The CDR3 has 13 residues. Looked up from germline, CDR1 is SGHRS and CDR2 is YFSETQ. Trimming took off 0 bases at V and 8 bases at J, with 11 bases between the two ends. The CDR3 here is CASSLDGVVEAFF. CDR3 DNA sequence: TGCGCCAGCAGCTTGGATGGGGTGGTGGAAGCTTTCTTT.

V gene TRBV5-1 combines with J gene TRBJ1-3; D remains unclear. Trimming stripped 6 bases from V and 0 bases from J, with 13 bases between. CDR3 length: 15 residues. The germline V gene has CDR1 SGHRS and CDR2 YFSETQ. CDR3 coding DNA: TGCGCCAGCACCCAGACTGCGAGCTCTGGAAACACCATATATTTT. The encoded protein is CASTQTASSGNTIYF.

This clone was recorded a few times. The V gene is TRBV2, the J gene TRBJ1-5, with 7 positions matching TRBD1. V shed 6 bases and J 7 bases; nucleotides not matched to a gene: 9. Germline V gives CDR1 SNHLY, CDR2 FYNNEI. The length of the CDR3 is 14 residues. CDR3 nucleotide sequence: TGTGCCAGCAGCAAGACAGGGTTGGAGCAGCCCCAGCATTTT. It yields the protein CASSKTGLEQPQHF.

CDR3: CASSLGLAGWNTGELFF. DNA for the CDR3: TGCGCCAGCAGCTTGGGGCTAGCGGGGTGGAACACCGGGGAGCTGTTTTTT. V and J are TRBV5-1 and TRBJ2-2, with TRBD2 identical over 9 bases. CDR1 and CDR2 from the germline V gene are SGHRS and YFSETQ. With 0 bases clipped from V and 1 base from J, the junction kept 4 bases outside the gene matches. The CDR3 loop spans 17 amino acids.

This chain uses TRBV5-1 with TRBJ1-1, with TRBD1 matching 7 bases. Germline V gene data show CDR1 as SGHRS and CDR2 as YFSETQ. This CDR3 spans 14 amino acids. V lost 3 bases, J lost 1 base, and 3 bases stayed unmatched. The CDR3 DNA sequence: TGCGCCAGCAGCTCGGGACAGCCGAACACTGAAGCTTTCTTT. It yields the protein CASSSGQPNTEAFF. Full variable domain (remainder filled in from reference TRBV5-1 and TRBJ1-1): KAGVTQTPRYLIKTRGQQVTLSCSPISGHRSVSWYQQTPGQGLQFLFEYFSETQRNKGNFPGRFSGRQFSNSRSEMNVSTLELGDSALYLCASSSGQPNTEAFFGQGTRLTVV.

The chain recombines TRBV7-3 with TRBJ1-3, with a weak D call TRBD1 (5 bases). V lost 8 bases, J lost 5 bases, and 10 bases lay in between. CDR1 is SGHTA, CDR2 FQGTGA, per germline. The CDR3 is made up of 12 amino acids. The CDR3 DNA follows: TGTGCCAGCGGGGGTCGTAGAAACACCATATATTTT. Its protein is CASGGRRNTIYF.

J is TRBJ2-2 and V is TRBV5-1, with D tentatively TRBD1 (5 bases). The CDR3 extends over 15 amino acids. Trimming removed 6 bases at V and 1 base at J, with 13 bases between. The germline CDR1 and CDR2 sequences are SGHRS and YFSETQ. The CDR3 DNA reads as TGCGCCAGCACTCCAACAGGCATGAACACCGGGGAGCTGTTTTTT. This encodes CASTPTGMNTGELFF.

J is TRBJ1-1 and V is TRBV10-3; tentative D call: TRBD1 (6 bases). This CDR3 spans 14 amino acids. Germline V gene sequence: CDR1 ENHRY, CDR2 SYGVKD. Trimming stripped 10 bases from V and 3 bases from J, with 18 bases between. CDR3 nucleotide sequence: TGTGCCACCCGGAGGGGGGGTACGGACACTGAAGCTTTCTTT. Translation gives CATRRGGTDTEAFF.

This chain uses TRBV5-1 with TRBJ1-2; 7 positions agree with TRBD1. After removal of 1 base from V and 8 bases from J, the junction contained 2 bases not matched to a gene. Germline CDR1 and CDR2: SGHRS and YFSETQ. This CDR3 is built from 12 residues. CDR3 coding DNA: TGCGCCAGCAGCTTGCAGGGGGACGGCTACACCTTC. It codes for CASSLQGDGYTF.

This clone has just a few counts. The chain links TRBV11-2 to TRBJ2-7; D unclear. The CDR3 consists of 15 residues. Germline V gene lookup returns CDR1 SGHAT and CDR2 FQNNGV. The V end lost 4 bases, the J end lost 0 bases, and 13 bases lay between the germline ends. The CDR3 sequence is CASSSESWASYEQYF. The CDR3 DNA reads TGTGCCAGCAGCTCCGAAAGTTGGGCCTCCTACGAGCAGTACTTC.

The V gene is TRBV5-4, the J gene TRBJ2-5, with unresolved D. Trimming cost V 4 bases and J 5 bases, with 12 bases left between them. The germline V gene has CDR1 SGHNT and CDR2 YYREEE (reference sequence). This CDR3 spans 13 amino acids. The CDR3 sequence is CASSLTQGETQYF. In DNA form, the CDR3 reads TGTGCCAGCAGCCTAACGCAAGGCGAGACCCAGTACTTC.

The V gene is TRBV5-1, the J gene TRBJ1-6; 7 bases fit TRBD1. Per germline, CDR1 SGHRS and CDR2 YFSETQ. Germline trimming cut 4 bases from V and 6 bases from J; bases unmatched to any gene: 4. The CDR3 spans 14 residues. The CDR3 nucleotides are TGCGCCAGCAGCCAAGGGACAGCTAATTCACCCCTCCACTTT. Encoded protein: CASSQGTANSPLHF. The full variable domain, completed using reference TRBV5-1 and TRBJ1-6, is KAGVTQTPRYLIKTRGQQVTLSCSPISGHRSVSWYQQTPGQGLQFLFEYFSETQRNKGNFPGRFSGRQFSNSRSEMNVSTLELGDSALYLCASSQGTANSPLHFGNGTRLTVT.